The source of this T cell receptor beta chain is a study of blood T cells in healthy people across ages. Across the study: Every two T cells gave about one barcoded beta molecule via template switching.

In its sample, this clonotype was seen a few times. Antigen specificity is unknown. Total RNA extracted from each sample amounted to at least 6 micrograms. A second PCR of roughly 7 to 11 cycles used a sample-barcoded 5' primer and a J-beta primer mix. TCRdb re-called the 5' RACE reads through MiXCR, storing one row per CDR3 protein. The repertoire holds roughly 1.6 million distinct CDR3 sequences, roughly 32% seen once, with roughly 12% in the top ten. With V trimmed by 9 bases and J by 2 bases, 10 bases remained unmatched. Germline CDR1 reads ENHRY; CDR2 reads SYGVKD. There are 15 residues in the CDR3. Overall study results and limits: Significant beta diversity loss was already apparent by age approximately 36, declining roughly linearly.

This clonotype originated in a woman aged 25 to 39 in good health. The chain uses TRBV10-3 and TRBJ2-1; TRBD2 matches at 7 bases. Sample: blood. CDR3 protein: CAMGEGSGPYNEQFF. The CDR3 coding sequence is TGTGCCATGGGGGAGGGTAGCGGACCCTACAATGAGCAGTTCTTC.